This T cell receptor beta chain came from a study of cytomegalovirus exposure and HLA in healthy donors. Study summary: There were some 81 million unique TCRs (from HLA-typed donors) in an early data release.

A remark on this clone: What it binds is unknown.

The CDR3 sequence is 12 residues long. Looked up from germline, CDR1 is SGHAT and CDR2 is FQDESV (reference sequence). The V end lost 5 bases, the J end lost 8 bases, and 12 bases lay between the germline ends. Study-wide results and limits: Earlier results showed most TCR beta V segments being productive about 90% or about 30% of the time. Accounts indicate the classifier identified cytomegalovirus status with strong specificity and sensitivity.

Amplification used 60 Vbeta primers and 13 Jbeta primers. Profiled with immunoSEQ multiplex PCR; TCRdb holds only in-frame clones, not every one. Recorded for this sample: tens of thousands of clones. J is TRBJ1-1 and V is TRBV11-1, with D unclear. The specimen sequenced was PBMCs. The TCR was taken from a man aged 30 to 39 in good health and CMV-seropositive. CDR3 protein: CASSPEGIEAFF. The CDR3, as DNA: TGTGCCAGCAGCCCGGAGGGTATCGAAGCTTTCTTT.